This T cell receptor (beta chain) was identified during a study of memory B cells and T cells in multiple sclerosis (dated by TCRdb to 2017 to 2018). For the wider study: The study compared TCR beta repertoires of autoproliferating peripheral T cells with brain lesion-infiltrating T cells in multiple sclerosis patients. A couple of multiple sclerosis patients, for whom either brain lesions at autopsy or brain-infiltrating cells from biopsy were available, were included in TCR sequencing. Study-wide conclusions, independent of this receptor: Clone-set sizes varied between compartments, which affected the numbers of shared clonotypes and made normalization necessary.

A remark on this clone: Its antigen target is currently unknown. The record has no base qualities; no much larger clone is one base away.

TCRbeta CDR3 regions were amplified from extracted genomic DNA using the immunoSEQ Platform. Multiplex PCR, high-throughput sequencing and a vendor bioinformatics pipeline were combined in the immunoSEQ assay. In the paper's pipeline: After discarding non-productive sequences and any CDR3s under 4 amino acids in length, clonotype frequencies were recalculated for each sample. In immunoSEQ Analyzer 2.0, a clonotype counted as shared when the CDR3 amino acid, V gene and J gene sequences were identical. Repertoire overlap was normalized by dividing shared clonotype counts by the product of both clone-set sizes, with the result scaled by 1000 into arbitrary units. In TCRdb, the immuneACCESS table is reduced to in-frame sequences with V and J assigned. These tables do not hold every clone; where another copy was compared, an unresolved V gene accounts for under half, and the others remain unexplained. Clone size and V and J calls were adopted from that table, with D and trimming inferred from the DNA. Recorded for this sample are around 12,000 clones; about four fifths of them occurred a single time. The ten largest clonotypes hold roughly 2.8% of the sample.

After CFSE-labeled PBMCs were cultured without a stimulus, the autoproliferating (CFSEdim) and non-proliferating (CFSEhi) T cell fractions were sequenced separately. Altogether, roughly 50 million CFSE-labeled PBMCs were kept in culture for around seven days with no stimulus, after which the replicate wells were combined. PBMCs were labeled with about 0.54 uM CFSE and cultured without exogenous stimuli in serum-free AIM-V medium. PBMCs were isolated by Ficoll density gradient centrifugation and were cryopreserved before use. Using a FACSAria III, live 7-AAD-negative cells were sorted, then washed with PBS and stored frozen at -80 degrees C as dry pellets. V trim: 9 bases; J trim: 2 bases; unmatched bases: 6. The germline V gene yields MNHEY for CDR1 and SVGAGI for CDR2. The CDR3, cysteine through phenylalanine, is 14 amino acids long. Just the 42-base CDR3 DNA is kept, in frame starting at base 1.

Material for sequencing was PBMCs from blood kept in culture. This clonotype was obtained from a human donor with multiple sclerosis. The chain is encoded by TRBV6-5 joined to TRBJ1-2; TRBD1 fits 10 bases in the junction. The CDR3 loop reads CARPRDRGNYGYTF. The nucleotides read TGTGCCAGACCCCGGGACAGGGGAAACTATGGCTACACCTTC.